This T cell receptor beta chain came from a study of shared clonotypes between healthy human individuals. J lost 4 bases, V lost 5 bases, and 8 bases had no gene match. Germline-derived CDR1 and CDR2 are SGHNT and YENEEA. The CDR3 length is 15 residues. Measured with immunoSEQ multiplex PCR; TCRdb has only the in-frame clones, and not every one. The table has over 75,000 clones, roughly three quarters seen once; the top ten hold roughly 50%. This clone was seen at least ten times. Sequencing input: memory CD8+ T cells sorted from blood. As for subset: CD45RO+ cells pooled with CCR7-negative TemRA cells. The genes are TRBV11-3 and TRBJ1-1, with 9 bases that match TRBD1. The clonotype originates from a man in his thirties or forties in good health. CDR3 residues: CASSPWTGDATEAFF. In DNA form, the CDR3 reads TGTGCCAGCAGCCCCTGGACAGGGGACGCCACTGAAGCTTTCTTT. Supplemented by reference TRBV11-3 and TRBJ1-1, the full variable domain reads EAGVVQSPRYKIIEKKQPVAFWCNPISGHNTLYWYLQNLGQGPELLIRYENEEAVDDSQLPKDRFSAERLKGVDSTLKIQPAELGDSAVYLCASSPWTGDATEAFFGQGTRLTVV.